This T cell receptor beta chain came from a study of cytomegalovirus exposure and HLA in healthy donors. Study-wide findings and caveats: Being productive about 90% or about 30% of the time was typical of most TCR beta V segments in an earlier analysis. Roughly uniform depth of sequencing across donors was assumed in presence/absence analyses. Available immune exposure information was restricted to CMV serostatus only.

Comment on this clone: Its antigen is not known.

This PCR relied on a set of 60 Vbeta primers and 13 Jbeta primers. Using immunoSEQ multiplex PCR, the repertoire was profiled, and TCRdb retains in-frame clones only, with some absent. The sample includes about 60,000 clones, roughly three quarters of them seen just once. V dropped 2 bases and J dropped 4 bases, with 17 bases sitting between them. Germline values: CDR1 SQVTM, CDR2 ANQGSEA. This CDR3 has 15 amino acids. The origin of this receptor is a woman in her 30s in good health and CMV-seronegative. V and J are TRBV29-1 and TRBJ1-1; unclear D gene. Sequenced material: PBMCs. CDR3 residues: CSVERGYGEVTEAFF. Written as DNA, the CDR3 is TGCAGCGTTGAACGCGGGTATGGCGAGGTCACTGAAGCTTTCTTT.